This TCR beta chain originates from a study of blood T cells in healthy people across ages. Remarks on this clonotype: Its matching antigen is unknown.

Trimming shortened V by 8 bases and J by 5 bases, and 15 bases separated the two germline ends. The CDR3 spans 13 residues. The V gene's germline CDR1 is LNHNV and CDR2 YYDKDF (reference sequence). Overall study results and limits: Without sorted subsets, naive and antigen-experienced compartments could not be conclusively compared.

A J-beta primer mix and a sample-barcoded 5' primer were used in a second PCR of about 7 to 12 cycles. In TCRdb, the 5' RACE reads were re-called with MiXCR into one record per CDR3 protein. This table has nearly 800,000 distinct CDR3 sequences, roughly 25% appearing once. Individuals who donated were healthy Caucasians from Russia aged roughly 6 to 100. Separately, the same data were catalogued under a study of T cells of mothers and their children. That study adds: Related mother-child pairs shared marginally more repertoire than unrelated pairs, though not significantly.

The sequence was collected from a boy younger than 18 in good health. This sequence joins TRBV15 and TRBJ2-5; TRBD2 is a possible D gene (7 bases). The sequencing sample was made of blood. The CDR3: CATSPEGGETQYF. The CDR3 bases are TGTGCCACCTCCCCCGAGGGGGGGGAGACCCAGTACTTC.